Listed below are T cell receptor beta chains from one sample, sequenced in a study of neoadjuvant anti-PD-1 for oral cavity cancer. Measured with immunoSEQ multiplex PCR; TCRdb has only the in-frame clones, and not every one. The data contain some 15,000 clones, roughly two thirds of them singletons. This specimen consisted of PBMCs, obtained before nivolumab (anti-PD-1) treatment. Receptors originate from a person aged 35 to 85 with oral cavity squamous cell carcinoma. The CDR3 runs from the conserved cysteine through the conserved F or W. The order of the fields is clone size, D gene, V gene, CDR3 length, J gene, CDR3 DNA, CDR3 protein. The D gene is left open where the match is weak. Rows give clone size only sometimes, using once, few, many, or a class for an expanded clone.

>-|-|TRBV4-2|18|TRBJ2-5
TGTGCCAGCAGCCAAGAATCGATCGGGACTGGGAGAGGCGAGACCCAGTACTTC
CASSQESIGTGRGETQYF
>-|-|TRBV5-1|14|TRBJ2-5
TGCGCCAGCAGCTTGGCCCCTAGTCCAGAGACCCAGTACTTC
CASSLAPSPETQYF
>-|-|TRBV30|14|TRBJ2-2
TGTGCCTGGAGCCGGGACACGAACACCGGGGAGCTGTTTTTT
CAWSRDTNTGELFF
>-|-|TRBV7-3|19|TRBJ2-1
TGTGCCAGCAGCTTACGAGCAGAGGGATACTTACGCTCCTACAATGAGCAGTTCTTC
CASSLRAEGYLRSYNEQFF
>-|-|TRBV19|14|TRBJ2-5
TGTGCCAGTAGTATCCCAGGGTCAGCAGAGACCCAGTACTTC
CASSIPGSAETQYF
>few|TRBD2|TRBV2|14|TRBJ2-7
TGTGCCAGCAGTCCCTGGGGGGGTAACTACGAGCAGTACTTC
CASSPWGGNYEQYF
>-|-|TRBV7-8|14|TRBJ2-3
TGTGCCAGCAGCTTTTGGTGGGCCACAGATACGCAGTATTTT
CASSFWWATDTQYF
>-|-|TRBV5-6|13|TRBJ2-7
TGTGCCAGCAGCCCGGGCCCTGGGAGCGAGCAGTACTTC
CASSPGPGSEQYF
>-|-|TRBV7-9|13|TRBJ1-1
TGTGCCAGCACGCCAGGGGTTGCCCTGTTCGCTTTCTTT
CASTPGVALFAFF
>-|-|TRBV27|13|TRBJ1-1
TGTGCCAGCAGTTTATGGGGTAGCACTGAAGCTTTCTTT
CASSLWGSTEAFF
>once|-|TRBV10-3|17|TRBJ2-4
TGTGCCATCAGTGAGTCGACGTCCCGTAGCGGCAAAAACATTCAGTACTTC
CAISESTSRSGKNIQYF
>-|TRBD1|TRBV27|16|TRBJ2-7
TGTGCCAGCAGTCCCTATTCCGGGACAGGGACGGTTGAGCAGTACTTC
CASSPYSGTGTVEQYF
>-|TRBD2|TRBV10-2|17|TRBJ2-1
TGCGCCAGCAGTGAGTCGGCGGGAGGTGTATCCTACAATGAGCAGTTCTTC
CASSESAGGVSYNEQFF
>-|TRBD2|TRBV7-8|15|TRBJ2-7
TGTGCCAGCAGCTCGCCGGGACTAGCAGGATACGAGCAGTACTTC
CASSSPGLAGYEQYF
>once|-|TRBV9|13|TRBJ1-5
TGTGCCAGCAGCGTGGGGGGGTCGGTACCCCAGCATTTT
CASSVGGSVPQHF
>few|-|TRBV10-3|11|TRBJ2-1
TGTGCCATCAGTAACCGAGATGAGCAGTTCTTC
CAISNRDEQFF
>few|TRBD1|TRBV19|15|TRBJ2-4
TGTGCCAGTAGCGATATGGGACAGGACCGTTACATTCAGTACTTC
CASSDMGQDRYIQYF
>-|-|TRBV29-1|12|TRBJ2-7
TGCAGCGCTCAGGGTCGTTCCTACGAGCAGTACTTC
CSAQGRSYEQYF
>-|TRBD1|TRBV5-5|15|TRBJ1-2
TGTGCCAGCAGCTTCGGAGGGGGCCTCGCCGGGGGCTACACCTTC
CASSFGGGLAGGYTF
>few|-|TRBV15|16|TRBJ1-1
TGTGCCACCAGCAGAGATCGTCTGGGGGGGGCTACTGAAGCTTTCTTT
CATSRDRLGGATEAFF
>-|TRBD1|TRBV19|15|TRBJ1-4
TGTGCCAGTAGTGTAACCGGGACAGGGGCAGAAAAACTGTTTTTT
CASSVTGTGAEKLFF
>few|TRBD1|TRBV5-4|15|TRBJ1-2
TGTGCCAGCAGCAGTCCGGGACAGGTCATCTATGGCTACACCTTC
CASSSPGQVIYGYTF
>-|-|TRBV30|11|TRBJ2-7
TGTGCCTGGGGCAGAAACTACGAGCAGTACTTC
CAWGRNYEQYF
>once|TRBD2|TRBV6-1|15|TRBJ2-5
TGTGCCAGCAGTGGGGGACTAGCGGGACAAGAGACCCAGTACTTC
CASSGGLAGQETQYF
>-|-|TRBV30|12|TRBJ2-7
TGTGCCTGGAGTGTAAACGGATACGAGCAGTACTTC
CAWSVNGYEQYF
>once|TRBD2|TRBV7-8|15|TRBJ2-5
TGTGCCAGCAGCGTGGGACTAGCAGAGAGAGAGACCCAGTACTTC
CASSVGLAERETQYF
>-|-|TRBV11-2|16|TRBJ2-6
TGTGCCAGCAGCACGACGACAGGCTCTGGGGCCAACGTCCTGACTTTC
CASSTTTGSGANVLTF